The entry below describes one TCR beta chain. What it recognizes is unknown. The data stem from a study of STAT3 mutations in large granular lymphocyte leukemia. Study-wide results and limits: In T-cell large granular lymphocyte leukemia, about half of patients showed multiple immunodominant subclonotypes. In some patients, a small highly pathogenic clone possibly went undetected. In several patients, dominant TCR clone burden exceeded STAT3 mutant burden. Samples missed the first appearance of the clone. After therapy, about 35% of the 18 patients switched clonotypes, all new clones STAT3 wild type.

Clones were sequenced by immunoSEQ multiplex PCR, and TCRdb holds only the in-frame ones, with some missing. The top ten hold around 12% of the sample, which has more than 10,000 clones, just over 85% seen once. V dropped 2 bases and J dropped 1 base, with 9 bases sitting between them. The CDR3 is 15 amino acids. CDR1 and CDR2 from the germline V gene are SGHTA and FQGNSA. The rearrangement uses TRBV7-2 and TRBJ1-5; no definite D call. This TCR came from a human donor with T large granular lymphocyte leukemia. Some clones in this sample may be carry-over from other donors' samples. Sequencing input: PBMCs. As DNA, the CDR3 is TGTGCCAGCAGCTTAACGGGTTTAAGCAATCAGCCCCAGCATTTT. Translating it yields CASSLTGLSNQPQHF. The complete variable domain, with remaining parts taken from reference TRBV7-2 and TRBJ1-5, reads GAGVSQSPSNKVTEKGKDVELRCDPISGHTALYWYRQSLGQGLEFLIYFQGNSAPDKSGLPSDRFSAERTGGSVSTLTIQRTQQEDSAVYLCASSLTGLSNQPQHFGDGTRLSIL.